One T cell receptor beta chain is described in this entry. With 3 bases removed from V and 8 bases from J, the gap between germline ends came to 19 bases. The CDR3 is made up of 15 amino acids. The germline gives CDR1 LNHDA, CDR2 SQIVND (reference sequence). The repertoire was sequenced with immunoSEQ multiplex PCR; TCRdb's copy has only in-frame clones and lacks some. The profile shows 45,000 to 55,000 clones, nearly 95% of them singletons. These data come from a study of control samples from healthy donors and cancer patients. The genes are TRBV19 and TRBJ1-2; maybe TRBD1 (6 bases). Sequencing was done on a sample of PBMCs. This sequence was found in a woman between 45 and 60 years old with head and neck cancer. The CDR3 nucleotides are TGTGCCAGTAGTATCCGGGGGCCCCCTCTATGGGGCTACACCTTC. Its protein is CASSIRGPPLWGYTF.